The entry below describes one T cell receptor beta chain. Its antigen remains unidentified. A multiplex PCR was run with 60 Vbeta primers and 13 Jbeta primers. Profiled with immunoSEQ multiplex PCR; TCRdb holds only in-frame clones, not every one. The data show approximately 200,000 clones, roughly 80% seen once. The CDR3 extends over 13 amino acids. Germline-derived CDR1 and CDR2 are SGHRS and YFSETQ. The V end lost 0 bases, the J end lost 2 bases, and 3 bases lay between the germline ends. This specimen comes from a study of cytomegalovirus exposure and HLA in healthy donors. Whole-study findings and limits: Later analysis suggested most CMV-associated TCR beta chains were HLA-restricted.

The chain employs TRBV5-1 and TRBJ1-5; D is ambiguous. Sequencing used PBMCs. This sequence was found in a young woman in good health and CMV-seronegative. The CDR3 loop reads CASSLAGNQPQHF. In DNA form, the CDR3 reads TGCGCCAGCAGCTTGGCTGGCAATCAGCCCCAGCATTTT. Drawing the rest from reference TRBV5-1 and TRBJ1-5, the complete variable domain is KAGVTQTPRYLIKTRGQQVTLSCSPISGHRSVSWYQQTPGQGLQFLFEYFSETQRNKGNFPGRFSGRQFSNSRSEMNVSTLELGDSALYLCASSLAGNQPQHFGDGTRLSIL.